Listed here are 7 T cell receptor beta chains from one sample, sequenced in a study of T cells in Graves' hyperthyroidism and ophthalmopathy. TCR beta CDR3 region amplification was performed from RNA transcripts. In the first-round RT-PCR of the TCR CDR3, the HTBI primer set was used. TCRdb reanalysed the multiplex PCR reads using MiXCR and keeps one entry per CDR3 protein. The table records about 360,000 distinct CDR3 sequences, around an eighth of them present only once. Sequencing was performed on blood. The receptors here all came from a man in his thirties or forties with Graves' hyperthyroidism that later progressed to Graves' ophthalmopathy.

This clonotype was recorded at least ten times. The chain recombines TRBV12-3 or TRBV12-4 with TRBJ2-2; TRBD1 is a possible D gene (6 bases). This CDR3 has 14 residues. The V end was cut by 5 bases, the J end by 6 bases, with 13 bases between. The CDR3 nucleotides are TGTGCCAGCAGTCAACAGGGTACGGCCGGGGAGCTGTTTTTT. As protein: CASSQQGTAGELFF.

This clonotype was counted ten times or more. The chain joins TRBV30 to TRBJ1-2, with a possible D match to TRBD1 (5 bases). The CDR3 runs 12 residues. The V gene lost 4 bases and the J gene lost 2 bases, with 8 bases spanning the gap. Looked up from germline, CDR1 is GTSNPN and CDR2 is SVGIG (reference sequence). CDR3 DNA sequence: TGTGCCTGGAACGGGGGGAACTATGGCTACACCTTC. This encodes CAWNGGNYGYTF.

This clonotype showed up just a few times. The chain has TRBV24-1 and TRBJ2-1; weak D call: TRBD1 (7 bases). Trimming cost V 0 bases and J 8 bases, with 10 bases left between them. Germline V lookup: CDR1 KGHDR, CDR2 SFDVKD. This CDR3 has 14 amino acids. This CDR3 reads CATSDLGRGDEQFF. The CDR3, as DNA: TGTGCCACCAGTGATTTGGGCAGGGGGGATGAGCAGTTCTTC.

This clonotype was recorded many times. The CDR3 sequence is CASVLGGGSDTQYF. The CDR3 DNA follows: TGTGCCAGCGTGTTGGGAGGGGGATCAGATACGCAGTATTTT. The chain carries TRBV2 and TRBJ2-3; D perhaps matches TRBD2 (7 bases). V was pared by 8 bases and J by 4 bases, with 16 bases between. This CDR3 contains 14 residues. The germline CDR1 and CDR2 sequences are SNHLY and FYNNEI.

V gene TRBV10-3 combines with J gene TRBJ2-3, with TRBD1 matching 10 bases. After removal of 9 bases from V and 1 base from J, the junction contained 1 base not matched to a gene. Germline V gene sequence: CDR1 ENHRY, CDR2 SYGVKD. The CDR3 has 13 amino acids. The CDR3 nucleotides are TGTGCCATTGGGACAGGGGGCACAGATACGCAGTATTTT. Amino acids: CAIGTGGTDTQYF.

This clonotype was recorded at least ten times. CDR3 coding DNA: TGTGCCAGCAGCTTACCGACAGACCGAGGTGGCTACACCTTC. Its translation is CASSLPTDRGGYTF. The chain carries TRBV11-2 and TRBJ1-2; D is perhaps TRBD1 (5 bases). Germline V lookup: CDR1 SGHAT, CDR2 FQNNGV. This CDR3 has 14 residues. V shed 2 bases and J shed 7 bases, with 14 bases lying between them.

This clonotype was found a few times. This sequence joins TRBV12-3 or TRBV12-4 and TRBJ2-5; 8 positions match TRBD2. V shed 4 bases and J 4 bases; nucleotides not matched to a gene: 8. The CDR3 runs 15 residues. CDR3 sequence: CASSSGTSYRETQYF. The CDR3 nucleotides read TGTGCCAGCAGTTCCGGGACTAGTTATAGAGAGACCCAGTACTTC.